Listed here are 26 T cell receptor beta chains from one sample, sequenced in a study of regulatory T cells in long-lasting Graves disease. Time point indicated: newly diagnosed GD, antithyroid drugs for less than 3 months. Preparation of the TCR library used RNA extracted from PBMCs. Library construction for TCR beta used iRepertoire HTBI primers and Arm-PCR of CDR3 regions. TCRdb used MiXCR to reprocess the multiplex PCR reads, holding one entry per CDR3 protein. The table lists fewer than 450,000 distinct CDR3 sequences, approximately 15% of them singletons, with around 7.6% in the top ten. These data are also associated with another study on T cells in Graves' hyperthyroidism and ophthalmopathy.

Sample: peripheral blood mononuclear cells (PBMCs), taken at new diagnosis, from a patient treated with antithyroid drugs. Receptor source: a woman between 40 and 55 years old with Graves disease.

The sample holds one count of this clonotype. The chain has TRBV9 and TRBJ1-1; D ambiguous. This CDR3 has 14 amino acids. Germline CDR1 and CDR2: SGDLS and YYNGEE. Trimming shortened V by 4 bases and J by 1 base, and 11 bases separated the two germline ends. The CDR3: CASSTLSGNTEAFF. CDR3 sequence (DNA): TGTGCCAGCAGCACACTGTCGGGGAACACTGAAGCTTTCTTT.

The chain carries TRBV7-9 and TRBJ2-1; D gene ambiguous. Germline loops: CDR1 SEHNR, CDR2 FQNEAQ (reference sequence). There are 14 residues in the CDR3. V lost 5 bases to trimming and J lost 4 bases, with 12 bases between them. CDR3 amino acids: CASSLPARYNEQFF. The CDR3 nucleotides read TGTGCCAGCAGCCTCCCCGCCAGGTACAATGAGCAGTTCTTC. Complete variable domain (other parts from reference TRBV7-9 and TRBJ2-1): DTGVSQNPRHKITKRGQNVTFRCDPISEHNRLYWYRQTLGQGPEFLTYFQNEAQLEKSRLLSDRFSAERPKGSFSTLEIQRTEQGDSAMYLCASSLPARYNEQFFGPGTRLTVL.

This clonotype was counted at least ten times. The genes are TRBV7-9 and TRBJ2-5; TRBD2 agrees at 7 bases. The end of the DNA aligns better with TRBJ2-1, so the J call may be wrong. CDR1 and CDR2 from the germline V gene are SEHNR and FQNEAQ (reference sequence). The CDR3 spans 15 residues. The CDR3 DNA sequence: TGTGCCAGCAGCTTACTTGGACTAGAATTCAATGAGCAGTTCTTC. This sequence encodes CASSLLGLEFNEQFF.

This rearrangement joins TRBV2 to TRBJ1-1, with D tentatively TRBD1 (6 bases). With 3 bases removed from V and 4 bases from J, the gap between germline ends came to 9 bases. Looked up from germline, CDR1 is SNHLY and CDR2 is FYNNEI. The CDR3 extends over 13 amino acids. In DNA, the CDR3 is TGTGCCAGCAGTGAGGTAGGGGGCACTGAAGCTTTCTTT. Its translation: CASSEVGGTEAFF.

This clonotype was detected ten times or more. This rearrangement joins TRBV28 to TRBJ2-7; D possibly corresponds to TRBD1 (5 bases). V lost 3 bases to trimming and J lost 0 bases, with 12 bases between them. The CDR3 extends over 15 amino acids. Germline CDR1 MDHEN, CDR2 SYDVKM. The DNA for the CDR3 is TGTGCCAGCAGTTTCCTACAGGAACGCTCCTACGAGCAGTACTTC. Protein sequence: CASSFLQERSYEQYF.

This clonotype was detected ten times or more. The chain uses TRBV2 and TRBJ1-5; TRBD1 matches at 7 bases. Germline V gives CDR1 SNHLY, CDR2 FYNNEI. The CDR3 has 18 residues. With 2 bases clipped from V and 0 bases from J, the junction kept 10 bases outside the gene matches. The CDR3 DNA reads as TGTGCCAGCAGTGAACGGTTTGCAGGGGGTAGTAGCAATCAGCCCCAGCATTTT. Translation gives CASSERFAGGSSNQPQHF.

The sample holds many counts of this clonotype. The CDR3 loop reads CASGQARTEQYF. In nucleotides, the CDR3 is TGTGCCAGCGGCCAGGCTAGGACCGAGCAGTACTTC. This rearrangement joins TRBV6-1 to TRBJ2-7; D is unresolved. The CDR3 spans 12 residues. The germline gives CDR1 MNHNS, CDR2 SASEGT. V lost 8 bases to trimming and J lost 6 bases, with 14 bases between them.

V usage is TRBV20-1 and J usage is TRBJ1-6; tentative D call: TRBD1 (5 bases). Germline V gene lookup returns CDR1 DFQATT and CDR2 SNEGSKA (reference sequence). The CDR3 contains 14 residues. Trimming cost V 5 bases and J 15 bases, with 23 bases left between them. As DNA, the CDR3 is TGCAGTGCTGGATCTACCGGGACCACAACAGACCTCCACTTT. The encoded protein is CSAGSTGTTTDLHF.

This clonotype was seen a few times. A read error may be the cause here, since a much bigger clone is one base away. The rearrangement joins TRBV2 to TRBJ2-7; perhaps TRBD1 as D (5 bases). V lost 6 bases to trimming and J lost 3 bases, with 12 bases between them. Looked up from germline, CDR1 is SNHLY and CDR2 is FYNNEI. The CDR3 extends over 13 amino acids. CDR3 loop: CASRGPTFYEQYF. The CDR3 nucleotides read TGTGCCAGCAGGGGGCCCACTTTCTACGAGCAGTACTTC.

This clonotype was observed a handful of times. The chain joins TRBV29-1 to TRBJ2-7; the D gene is possibly TRBD1 (5 bases). CDR1 and CDR2 (germline): SQVTM, ANQGSEA. V lost 4 bases, J lost 4 bases, and 14 bases lay in between. The CDR3 totals 13 residues. CDR3 residues: CSVGQAKGYEQYF. The CDR3 DNA sequence: TGCAGCGTTGGCCAGGCGAAGGGGTACGAGCAGTACTTC.

This clonotype was counted at least ten times. An end of the junction differs from the germline gene, which may be a read error. The V call is TRBV7-2, the J call TRBJ2-1; D possibly corresponds to TRBD2 (6 bases). This CDR3 comprises 16 residues. Per germline, CDR1 SGHTA and CDR2 FQGNSA. The CDR3 spells CASSLEGTASSNEQFF. CDR3 nucleotide sequence: TGTGCCAGCAGCTTAGAGGGGACTGCTTCCTCCAATGAGCAGTTCTTC. Full variable domain (rest looked up from reference TRBV7-2 and TRBJ2-1): GAGVSQSPSNKVTEKGKDVELRCDPISGHTALYWYRQSLGQGLEFLIYFQGNSAPDKSGLPSDRFSAERTGGSVSTLTIQRTQQEDSAVYLCASSLEGTASSNEQFFGPGTRLTVL.

This sequence joins TRBV10-3 and TRBJ2-7, with no clear D. This CDR3 has 11 residues. Trimming took 3 bases from V and 4 from J, leaving 4 bases between them. Germline V gene sequence: CDR1 ENHRY, CDR2 SYGVKD. CDR3 region: CAISDGYEQYF. DNA for the CDR3: TGTGCCATCAGTGATGGGTACGAGCAGTACTTC.

This clonotype was found many times. The rearrangement joins TRBV20-1 to TRBJ2-5, with TRBD1 matching over 9 bases. This CDR3 has 14 amino acids. Trimming cost V 6 bases and J 5 bases; bases outside gene matches: 10. Germline CDR1 reads DFQATT; CDR2 reads SNEGSKA (reference sequence). CDR3 sequence (DNA): TGCAGTGCGGGGGGACAGGGAGACTTTGAGACCCAGTACTTC. It encodes CSAGGQGDFETQYF.

This clonotype was recorded at least ten times. The conserved phenylalanine or tryptophan is not found at the CDR3 terminus, so this likely reflects a read error. The DNA is omitted, as the CDR3 cannot be located on it reliably, and the CDR3 follows TCRdb's listing. V is TRBV5-1 and J is TRBJ2-7; the D segment call TRBD1 is taken from the table without a DNA check. The CDR3 adds up to 15 amino acids, both ends counted. Germline CDR1 is SGHRS and CDR2 is YFSETQ. The CDR3 loop reads CASSFGQGARLTSIL.

This clonotype has a count of ten or more. CDR3 nucleotides: TGTGCCAGTAGCGTCGTCGCGAACACCGGGGAGCTGTTTTTT. Encoded protein: CASSVVANTGELFF. The chain has TRBV19 and TRBJ2-2; unclear D gene. The germline V and J ends were trimmed by 6 bases and 0 bases, with 8 bases remaining between them. The CDR3 is made up of 14 amino acids. Germline-derived CDR1 and CDR2 are LNHDA and SQIVND (reference sequence). The complete variable domain, with remaining parts taken from reference TRBV19 and TRBJ2-2, reads DGGITQSPKYLFRKEGQNVTLSCEQNLNHDAMYWYRQDPGQGLRLIYYSQIVNDFQKGDIAEGYSVSREKKESFPLTVTSAQKNPTAFYLCASSVVANTGELFFGEGSRLTVL.

The sample holds a few counts of this clonotype. This chain links TRBV28 with TRBJ1-2, with D perhaps TRBD1 (6 bases). The CDR3 consists of 14 residues. Germline loops: CDR1 MDHEN, CDR2 SYDVKM. Deletions cut 5 bases from V and 1 base from J, with 11 bases between. CDR3 coding DNA: TGTGCCAGCAGTCCCAACAGGGATAACTATGGCTACACCTTC. Its protein is CASSPNRDNYGYTF.

This clonotype was seen a handful of times. The chain combines TRBV7-9 with TRBJ2-2; D unclear. Germline CDR1 reads SEHNR; CDR2 reads FQNEAQ (reference sequence). Trimming removed 4 bases from V and 0 bases from J, with 6 bases in between. This CDR3 is 14 amino acids long. CDR3 nucleotides: TGTGCCAGCAGCTCTAGTGCGAACACCGGGGAGCTGTTTTTT. Protein sequence: CASSSSANTGELFF.

The table lists this clonotype with a few counts. V usage is TRBV27 and J usage is TRBJ1-2; 7 bases match TRBD1. Trimming at V came to 3 bases and at J to 7 bases, leaving 8 bases not matched to a gene. This CDR3 region has 14 residues. CDR1 is MNHEY and CDR2 is SMNVEV in the germline V gene (reference sequence). The CDR3 bases are TGTGCCAGCAGTTTTGGTCCAGGGGGGATTGGCTACACCTTC. Translated, it gives CASSFGPGGIGYTF.

The chain employs TRBV5-8 and TRBJ1-5, with D tentatively TRBD1 (5 bases). V dropped 4 bases and J dropped 5 bases, with 22 bases sitting between them. This CDR3 has 17 residues. The V gene's germline CDR1 is SGHTS and CDR2 YDEGEE. In DNA form, the CDR3 reads TGTGCCAGCAGCCCCGCGGGGGGACCCGGGGGGGATCAGCCCCAGCATTTT. It codes for CASSPAGGPGGDQPQHF.

This clonotype was detected many times. This chain links TRBV20-1 with TRBJ1-1; possibly TRBD1 for D (5 bases). CDR1 DFQATT and CDR2 SNEGSKA come from the germline V gene (reference sequence). The CDR3 spans 12 residues. Trimming shortened V by 3 bases and J by 8 bases, and 13 bases separated the two germline ends. Here the CDR3 reads CSASPRTGEAFF. DNA for the CDR3: TGCAGTGCTAGTCCACGTACAGGAGAAGCTTTCTTT.

This clonotype was found many times. V is TRBV11-3 and J is TRBJ2-1; 10 bases agree with TRBD2. The CDR3 spans 15 residues. CDR1 and CDR2 from the germline V gene are SGHNT and YENEEA. The V gene end was trimmed by 0 bases and the J gene end by 9 bases; junction bases not matched to a gene: 5. DNA for the CDR3: TGTGCCAGCAGCTTAGAGAGCGGGAGGGCCTTTGAGCAGTTCTTC. This encodes CASSLESGRAFEQFF.

The genes are TRBV20-1 and TRBJ2-7; 10 bases align to TRBD1. From germline, CDR1 is DFQATT and CDR2 SNEGSKA (reference sequence). The CDR3 is 14 amino acids. J was trimmed by 6 bases and V by 2 bases; bases with no gene match: 7. The CDR3 DNA is TGCAGTGCTAGAATAAGACAGGGGGCTACCGAGCAGTACTTC. Translation gives CSARIRQGATEQYF.

V gene TRBV25-1 combines with J gene TRBJ2-4; D tentatively fits TRBD1 or TRBD2 (7 bases each). The CDR3 is made up of 17 amino acids. Trimming shortened V by 3 bases and J by 2 bases, and 17 bases separated the two germline ends. In germline, CDR1 is MGHDK, CDR2 SYGVNS. CDR3 amino acids: CASSEGGGQPSKNIQYF. In DNA form, the CDR3 reads TGTGCCAGCAGTGAGGGGGGGGGACAGCCATCCAAAAACATTCAGTACTTC.

Ten or more counts support this clonotype. The chain uses TRBV27 and TRBJ1-1; TRBD1 matches at 7 bases. Germline CDR1 is MNHEY and CDR2 is SMNVEV (reference sequence). J lost 1 base, V lost 4 bases, and 3 bases had no gene match. The CDR3 is 14 amino acids. The chain's CDR3 is CASSYRTGNTEAFF. The CDR3 DNA follows: TGTGCCAGCAGTTATCGGACAGGGAACACTGAAGCTTTCTTT.

The rearrangement links TRBV20-1 to TRBJ1-2; D is unclear. V was pared by 6 bases and J by 4 bases, with 12 bases between. The CDR3 totals 12 residues. Looked up from germline, CDR1 is DFQATT and CDR2 is SNEGSKA (reference sequence). For the CDR3, the DNA is TGCAGTGCCCCGACCGGCCTCTATGGCTACACCTTC. It specifies CSAPTGLYGYTF.

The rearrangement uses TRBV5-6 and TRBJ2-3; TRBD2 aligns across 8 bases. This CDR3 has 14 amino acids. Germline trimming cut 4 bases from V and 1 base from J; bases unmatched to any gene: 2. Germline lookup yields CDR1 SGHDT and CDR2 YYEEEE. CDR3 sequence (DNA): TGTGCCAGCAGCAGGGGACTAGGCACAGATACGCAGTATTTT. Translating it yields CASSRGLGTDTQYF.